Shown below are 25 T cell receptor beta chains from a single sample sequenced in a study of vaccination and CD4 T cells after COVID-19. Regarding treatment: approximately nine-day PBMC culture with coronavirus spike peptide pools or control peptides (ViraFEST assay). From the unexposed donor, CD4+ T cells were collected ahead of the COVID-19 pandemic (2011-2018). These TCRs' antigens remain unknown. Cultured CD4+ T cell DNA underwent sequencing with the Oncomine TCR Beta short-read assay. CD4+ T cells were cultured, and genomic DNA was extracted from them. TCRdb recomputed calls from the PCR reads with MiXCR, one row per CDR3 protein. Of some 9,200 distinct CDR3 sequences detected, 44% appear once; the ten largest clones hold over 10%. The material sequenced was CD4+ T cells from blood, cultured in vitro. The receptor set was obtained from a human donor in good health.

This clonotype was seen a handful of times. The chain has TRBV7-3 and TRBJ2-3; the D call may be TRBD1 or TRBD2 (8 bases each). Trimming took off 2 bases at V and 5 bases at J, with 20 bases between the two ends. The length of the CDR3 is 17 residues. CDR1 SGHTA and CDR2 FQGTGA come from the germline V gene. The CDR3: CASSLDPTGAGGDTQYF. CDR3 sequence (DNA): TGTGCCAGCAGCTTAGATCCGACAGGGGCGGGAGGAGATACGCAGTATTTT.

The chain combines TRBV7-9 with TRBJ1-5; tentative D call: TRBD1 (6 bases). The CDR3 sequence is 15 residues long. V was clipped by 9 bases and J by 5 bases, with 20 bases between them. Germline loops: CDR1 SEHNR, CDR2 FQNEAQ (reference sequence). CDR3 region: CASSLGAGVYQPQHF. The CDR3, as DNA: TGTGCCAGTAGCCTGGGCGCAGGGGTATATCAGCCCCAGCATTTT.

This clonotype was observed a few times. This chain's CDR3 is CASSFRGDSYNEQFF. DNA of the CDR3: TGTGCCAGCAGCTTCAGGGGCGACTCCTACAATGAGCAGTTCTTC. The rearrangement links TRBV7-3 to TRBJ2-1, with a tentative D call TRBD1 (6 bases). The length of the CDR3 is 15 residues. Germline V CDR1 and CDR2: SGHTA, FQGTGA. Trimming cost V 3 bases and J 0 bases, with 9 bases left between them.

The gene calls are TRBV6-2 or TRBV6-3 and TRBJ2-1; no definite D call. CDR3 size: 13 residues. Deletions cut 6 bases from V and 8 bases from J, with 14 bases between. Germline V gene sequence: CDR1 MNHEY, CDR2 SVGEGT. CDR3 sequence reads: CASRDLPLDEQFF. CDR3 in DNA: TGTGCCAGCAGAGACCTTCCGCTTGATGAGCAGTTCTTC.

The rearrangement links TRBV4-2 to TRBJ2-3; D not resolved. Germline CDR1 LGHNA, CDR2 YNFKEQ. This CDR3 comprises 16 residues. V lost 0 bases and J 1 base, leaving 11 bases between the germline ends. CDR3 in amino acids: CASSQEGPPRTDTQYF. As DNA, the CDR3 is TGTGCCAGCAGCCAAGAAGGCCCCCCCCGCACAGATACGCAGTATTTT.

This chain joins TRBV30 and TRBJ1-2; 8 bases fit TRBD1. The CDR3 is made up of 10 amino acids. With V trimmed by 6 bases and J by 8 bases, 2 bases remained unmatched. The germline CDR1 and CDR2 sequences are GTSNPN and SVGIG (reference sequence). The CDR3 reads CACDRGGYTF. CDR3 DNA: TGTGCCTGCGACAGGGGCGGCTACACCTTC.

This clonotype occurred a few times. The chain carries TRBV7-6 and TRBJ1-3; unclear D gene. There are 13 residues in the CDR3. From germline, CDR1 is SGHVS and CDR2 FNYEAQ. Trimming removed 4 bases at V and 4 bases at J, with 8 bases between. The CDR3, as DNA: TGTGCCAGCAGCTCGCTACAGGGAAACACCATATATTTT. Translation: CASSSLQGNTIYF. Full variable domain (missing parts from reference TRBV7-6 and TRBJ1-3): GAGVSQSPRYKVTKRGQDVALRCDPISGHVSLYWYRQALGQGPEFLTYFNYEAQQDKSGLPNDRFSAERPEGSISTLTIQRTEQRDSAMYRCASSSLQGNTIYFGEGSWLTVV.

V and J are TRBV20-1 and TRBJ1-4, with 7 positions matching TRBD1. V trimming: 3 bases; J trimming: 6 bases; junction bases outside the gene matches: 1. Germline-derived CDR1 and CDR2 are DFQATT and SNEGSKA (reference sequence). The CDR3 has 12 residues. The CDR3 sequence: CSARTGYEKLFF. The CDR3 DNA reads as TGCAGTGCTAGGACAGGGTATGAAAAACTGTTTTTT.

Written as DNA, the CDR3 is TGTGCCAGCAGCTTTCAGGGGAAGGGAGACACTGAAGCTTTCTTT. Protein product: CASSFQGKGDTEAFF. The V gene is TRBV7-9, the J gene TRBJ1-1, with a possible D match to TRBD1 (6 bases). V was trimmed by 3 bases and J by 3 bases, leaving 14 bases between them. Germline V gene lookup returns CDR1 SEHNR and CDR2 FQNEAQ (reference sequence). The CDR3 runs to 15 residues. The full variable domain, in which reference TRBV7-9 and TRBJ1-1 provide the parts outside the CDR3, is DTGVSQNPRHKITKRGQNVTFRCDPISEHNRLYWYRQTLGQGPEFLTYFQNEAQLEKSRLLSDRFSAERPKGSFSTLEIQRTEQGDSAMYLCASSFQGKGDTEAFFGQGTRLTVV.

The chain uses TRBV6-5 and TRBJ2-4, with D tentatively TRBD1 (6 bases). CDR3 size: 14 residues. The V and J ends lost 0 bases and 7 bases respectively, with 10 bases between them. CDR1 MNHEY and CDR2 SVGAGI come from the germline V gene. In DNA, the CDR3 is TGTGCCAGCAGTTACTCGGACAGCCCGAACATTCAGTACTTC. This sequence encodes CASSYSDSPNIQYF.

This chain joins TRBV6-4 and TRBJ1-1; D unclear. V was clipped by 6 bases and J by 5 bases, with 13 bases between them. This CDR3 has 13 residues. The germline V gene encodes CDR1 MRHNA and CDR2 SNTAGT. Here the CDR3 DNA reads TGTGCCAGCAGCATGACCCAACAGACTGAAGCTTTCTTT. Amino acids: CASSMTQQTEAFF.

There are a few counts of this clonotype. The chain recombines TRBV7-2 with TRBJ1-2; D is ambiguous. CDR3 length: 13 residues. CDR1 is SGHTA, CDR2 FQGNSA, per germline. The V end lost 3 bases, the J end lost 7 bases, and 12 bases lay between the germline ends. DNA of the CDR3: TGTGCCAGCAGCTTGGACTATGCCTCTGGCTACACCTTC. It yields the protein CASSLDYASGYTF.

This clonotype was counted between two and nine times. This CDR3 is CASSLARGTSGNTIYF. CDR3 DNA: TGTGCCAGCAGCTTAGCGCGGGGCACCTCTGGAAACACCATATATTTT. The chain has TRBV7-9 and TRBJ1-3; D is perhaps TRBD1 (5 bases). Trimming shortened V by 0 bases and J by 0 bases, and 9 bases separated the two germline ends. Germline CDR1 SEHNR, CDR2 FQNEAQ (reference sequence). This CDR3 spans 16 amino acids.

The genes are TRBV10-3 and TRBJ2-2; D perhaps matches TRBD1 (8 bases). The V end was cut by 5 bases, the J end by 5 bases, with 21 bases between. The germline V gene encodes CDR1 ENHRY and CDR2 SYGVKD. The CDR3 is made up of 17 amino acids. CDR3 coding DNA: TGTGCCATCAGTAAGGACAGGGCGGCGGGAGAGACCGGGGAGCTGTTTTTT. This codes for CAISKDRAAGETGELFF.

This clonotype was counted only a few times. The chain has TRBV2 and TRBJ1-1; D is uncertain. This CDR3 has 14 amino acids. CDR1 and CDR2 (germline): SNHLY, FYNNEI. V lost 7 bases and J 0 bases, leaving 12 bases between the germline ends. CDR3 DNA: TGTGCCAGCATCCTGGGTGGAGTGAACACTGAAGCTTTCTTT. Its translation is CASILGGVNTEAFF.

On this clonotype itself: One end of the junction varies from germline; a read error may be responsible. This chain joins TRBV9 and TRBJ1-2, with 9 bases that match TRBD1. This CDR3 has 13 residues. The V gene's germline CDR1 is SGDLS and CDR2 YYNGEE. CDR3 in amino acids: CTSSLRTGDGYTF. The CDR3 DNA sequence: TGTACCAGCAGCCTCCGGACAGGGGATGGCTACACCTTC.

This clonotype was detected only a few times. The genes are TRBV11-3 and TRBJ2-1; the D gene is possibly TRBD2 (5 bases). CDR1 SGHNT and CDR2 YENEEA come from the germline V gene. The CDR3 spans 15 residues. V lost 0 bases and J 3 bases, leaving 9 bases between the germline ends. The CDR3 nucleotides are TGTGCCAGCAGCTTAGATCGCGGACTCTACAATGAGCAGTTCTTC. Encoded protein: CASSLDRGLYNEQFF. Together with reference TRBV11-3 and TRBJ2-1, the CDR3 gives the full variable domain: EAGVVQSPRYKIIEKKQPVAFWCNPISGHNTLYWYLQNLGQGPELLIRYENEEAVDDSQLPKDRFSAERLKGVDSTLKIQPAELGDSAVYLCASSLDRGLYNEQFFGPGTRLTVL.

The table lists this clonotype with a few counts. The J gene is TRBJ1-6, the V gene TRBV2; D remains unclear. CDR1 and CDR2 (germline): SNHLY, FYNNEI. The CDR3 is 13 amino acids. The ends were cut back, 6 bases at V and 9 bases at J, with 12 bases in the middle. Written as DNA, the CDR3 is TGTGCCAGCAGCCGGGATTCAGGTTCACCCCTCCACTTT. Encoded protein: CASSRDSGSPLHF.

The rearrangement links TRBV20-1 to TRBJ2-1; TRBD1 or TRBD2 may be the D gene (12 bases each). V lost 1 base and J lost 2, with 30 bases in between. The CDR3 runs to 21 residues. Germline V gene data show CDR1 as DFQATT and CDR2 as SNEGSKA (reference sequence). The CDR3 nucleotides are TGCAGTGCTAGAGTGGGACAGGGGGCAACTAGCGGGAGGCTCCCCTACAATGAGCAGTTCTTC. Amino acids: CSARVGQGATSGRLPYNEQFF.

In this sample, this clonotype turned up a few times. The chain is built from TRBV20-1 and TRBJ1-1, with 8 bases aligning to TRBD1. Looked up from germline, CDR1 is DFQATT and CDR2 is SNEGSKA (reference sequence). The V and J ends lost 6 bases and 0 bases, in that order; junction bases with no gene match: 9. This CDR3 contains 15 residues. The CDR3 nucleotides read TGCAGTGCAGGCCCTCAGGGGGCGGTGAACACTGAAGCTTTCTTT. Translating it yields CSAGPQGAVNTEAFF.

The V gene is TRBV4-1, the J gene TRBJ2-7; D assignment may be TRBD1 or TRBD2 (5 bases each). Germline V gene lookup returns CDR1 MGHRA and CDR2 YSYEKL. V lost 3 bases and J 2 bases, leaving 11 bases between the germline ends. There are 14 residues in the CDR3. CDR3: CASSQGTVTYEQYF. The CDR3 DNA follows: TGCGCCAGCAGCCAGGGGACGGTGACCTACGAGCAGTACTTC.

This clonotype was counted a single time. The junction and the germline gene differ at one end; a read error may be behind it. The rearrangement joins TRBV28 to TRBJ2-5, with D possibly TRBD2 on 6 matching bases. Germline V gene sequence: CDR1 MDHEN, CDR2 SYDVKM. This CDR3 spans 14 amino acids. CDR3 region: CASSWREVSETQYF. CDR3 DNA sequence: TGTGCCAGCAGTTGGCGGGAAGTTAGTGAGACTCAGTACTTC.

This clonotype was seen a handful of times. The V gene is TRBV6-2 or TRBV6-3, the J gene TRBJ2-7; 7 bases are shared with TRBD2. The CDR3 sequence is 13 residues long. Germline values: CDR1 MNHEY, CDR2 SVGEGT. With 7 bases clipped from V and 5 bases from J, the junction kept 8 bases outside the gene matches. The CDR3 DNA reads as TGTGCCAGCACCTTAAGAGCGGGGCACGAGCAGTACTTC. Amino acids: CASTLRAGHEQYF.

The V and J genes are TRBV20-1 and TRBJ1-1, with D hard to call. The V end lost 2 bases, the J end lost 2 bases, and 12 bases lay between the germline ends. There are 14 residues in the CDR3. In germline, CDR1 is DFQATT, CDR2 SNEGSKA (reference sequence). CDR3 coding DNA: TGCAGTGCTAGATCTCTCTCACCTAACACTGAAGCTTTCTTT. Translated: CSARSLSPNTEAFF.

This clonotype was found a few times. The chain recombines TRBV20-1 with TRBJ1-5, with 7 bases aligning to TRBD1. Germline CDR1 and CDR2: DFQATT and SNEGSKA (reference sequence). The CDR3 is 12 amino acids. Trimming removed 3 bases from V and 7 bases from J; junction bases left unmatched: 3. The CDR3 nucleotides read TGCAGTGCTAGGACAGGGACACAGCCCCAGCATTTT. It translates to CSARTGTQPQHF.